This note documents a single T cell receptor (beta chain) sequence. A multiplex PCR was run with 60 Vbeta primers and 13 Jbeta primers. Some clones are missing from TCRdb's copy, which holds only in-frame ones; the method was immunoSEQ multiplex PCR. The data hold approximately 130,000 clones, with around 83% observed a single time. The CDR3 extends over 15 amino acids. The germline V gene encodes CDR1 MGHRA and CDR2 YSYEKL. Trimming pared 1 base from V and 4 bases from J, leaving 14 bases between. This sample was included in a study of cytomegalovirus exposure and HLA in healthy donors. This TCR was sampled from a girl aged 2 to 9 in good health and CMV-seronegative. What was sequenced was PBMCs. The chain joins TRBV4-1 to TRBJ2-7, with D perhaps TRBD1 (6 bases). This chain's CDR3 is CASSQVRGGIYEQYF. The CDR3 DNA reads TGCGCCAGCAGCCAAGTCCGAGGGGGTATTTACGAGCAGTACTTC.